A single sample is the source of the 26 T cell receptor beta chains below, sequenced in a study of post-analysis software for immune sequencing data. Study results and limitations: Five TRBV segments, including TRBV5-6, TRBV5-1 and TRBV20-1, were more frequent in patients than controls.

These TCRs' antigens remain unknown. Unique molecular identifiers had been added to the TCR beta cDNA libraries. One entry per CDR3 protein results from TCRdb running MiXCR on the PCR reads. The data contain hundreds of thousands of distinct CDR3 sequences, around 27% of them singletons. Sequencing was performed on blood. The source is a girl aged 5 to 17 with multiple sclerosis.

In regard to this clonotype: With a much larger clone just one base away, this may be a read error. The chain joins TRBV4-3 to TRBJ2-5; 9 nucleotides align to TRBD2. V lost 0 bases, J lost 5 bases, and 10 bases stayed unmatched. Looked up from germline, CDR1 is LGHNA and CDR2 is YSLEER. There are 17 residues in the CDR3. The DNA of the CDR3 is TGCGCCAGCAGCCAAGAGCAGACAGCGGGAGGCGGCGAGACCCAGTACTTC. Protein: CASSQEQTAGGGETQYF.

Regarding this clonotype: One end of the junction varies from germline; a read error may be responsible. The J gene is TRBJ2-7, the V gene TRBV7-2; no definite D call. This CDR3 is built from 14 residues. Germline assignment: CDR1 SGHTA and CDR2 FQGNSA. CDR3: CASSSGPKSCEQYF. CDR3 nucleotides: TGTGCCAGCAGCTCCGGACCTAAGTCCTGCGAGCAGTACTTC. The variable domain in full, with the rest retrieved from reference TRBV7-2 and TRBJ2-7, is GAGVSQSPSNKVTEKGKDVELRCDPISGHTALYWYRQSLGQGLEFLIYFQGNSAPDKSGLPSDRFSAERTGGSVSTLTIQRTQQEDSAVYLCASSSGPKSCEQYFGPGTRLTVT.

This chain links TRBV28 with TRBJ2-5; possibly TRBD2 for D (5 bases). TRBJ2-7 matches the DNA end more closely, so the J call is doubtful. The CDR3 spans 14 residues. The germline V gene has CDR1 MDHEN and CDR2 SYDVKM. Here the CDR3 DNA reads TGTGCCATCTCCGACGGGATGAGGTTGTACGAGCAGTACTTC. Amino acids: CAISDGMRLYEQYF.

This clonotype has a handful of counts. V usage is TRBV5-1 and J usage is TRBJ2-1, with TRBD2 matching over 9 bases. This CDR3 is 16 amino acids long. Per germline, CDR1 SGHRS and CDR2 YFSETQ. Trimming cost V 3 bases and J 9 bases; bases outside gene matches: 13. The CDR3 spells CASSSPRRGGMGEQFF. In nucleotides, the CDR3 is TGCGCCAGCAGCTCTCCCCGGCGGGGGGGCATGGGTGAGCAGTTCTTC.

This clonotype has a handful of counts. The CDR3 loop is CASSGDGLAGSYEQYF. The CDR3 bases are TGTGCCAGCAGCGGGGATGGACTAGCGGGCTCCTACGAGCAGTACTTC. The V and J genes are TRBV7-2 and TRBJ2-7, with 11 bases identical to TRBD2. V dropped 5 bases and J dropped 0; count of bases not matched to a gene: 6. The CDR3 runs to 16 residues. Per germline, CDR1 SGHTA and CDR2 FQGNSA.

About this clonotype: A read error may produce the germline difference seen at one junction end. The rearrangement uses TRBV12-3 or TRBV12-4 and TRBJ2-2; possibly TRBD1 for D (6 bases). This CDR3 has 15 amino acids. CDR3 in amino acids: CASSRQDPNTGERFF. CDR3 DNA sequence: TGTGCCAGCAGTAGACAGGATCCCAACACCGGGGAGCGGTTTTTT.

V gene TRBV29-1 combines with J gene TRBJ2-5; 7 bases match TRBD2. This CDR3 region has 12 residues. Germline V CDR1 and CDR2: SQVTM, ANQGSEA. J gave up 7 bases and V 7 bases, and 9 bases lay outside the gene matches. CDR3 sequence reads: CSGRLAMGTQYF. Written as DNA, the CDR3 is TGCAGCGGACGACTAGCCATGGGGACCCAGTACTTC. The variable domain in full, with the rest retrieved from reference TRBV29-1 and TRBJ2-5, is SAVISQKPSRDICQRGTSLTIQCQVDSQVTMMFWYRQQPGQSLTLIATANQGSEATYESGFVIDKFPISRPNLTFSTLTVSNMSPEDSSIYLCSGRLAMGTQYFGPGTRLLVL.

The J gene is TRBJ2-1, the V gene TRBV28; TRBD1 matches 7 bases. This CDR3 has 15 residues. Per germline, CDR1 MDHEN and CDR2 SYDVKM. V gave up 6 bases and J gave up 3 bases; unmatched junction bases: 8. The CDR3 reads CASSRLDRSYNEQFF. The CDR3 bases are TGTGCCAGCAGCAGATTGGACAGGAGCTACAATGAGCAGTTCTTC. Variable domain in full (rest from reference TRBV28 and TRBJ2-1): DVKVTQSSRYLVKRTGEKVFLECVQDMDHENMFWYRQDPGLGLRLIYFSYDVKMKEKGDIPEGYSVSREKKERFSLILESASTNQTSMYLCASSRLDRSYNEQFFGPGTRLTVL.

This clonotype turned up a few times. The chain couples TRBV20-1 to TRBJ1-1; no clear D gene. With 8 bases removed from V and 1 base from J, the gap between germline ends came to 11 bases. The CDR3 contains 12 residues. The germline CDR1 and CDR2 sequences are DFQATT and SNEGSKA (reference sequence). CDR3: CSPDLSNTEAFF. The CDR3 DNA reads as TGCAGTCCCGATCTGTCGAACACTGAAGCTTTCTTT.

This clonotype was counted between two and nine times. This chain uses TRBV20-1 with TRBJ2-5, with D uncertain. This CDR3 region has 16 residues. The V and J ends lost 0 bases and 0 bases respectively, with 14 bases between them. CDR1 DFQATT and CDR2 SNEGSKA come from the germline V gene (reference sequence). The DNA of the CDR3 is TGCAGTGCTAGAGATATTGAATCCCCCTACCAAGAGACCCAGTACTTC. It yields the protein CSARDIESPYQETQYF.

This clonotype was observed a handful of times. The rearrangement links TRBV7-2 to TRBJ2-4, with TRBD1 matching 7 bases. The germline gives CDR1 SGHTA, CDR2 FQGNSA. The CDR3 covers 14 residues. Trimming removed 5 bases from V and 9 bases from J; junction bases left unmatched: 10. The chain's CDR3 is CASSRGGAKGIQYF. The CDR3 nucleotides read TGTGCCAGCAGCCGAGGGGGCGCGAAAGGCATTCAGTACTTC.

The chain is built from TRBV7-7 and TRBJ2-5; 8 positions agree with TRBD1. This CDR3 contains 15 residues. V dropped 5 bases and J dropped 11; count of bases not matched to a gene: 16. Germline values: CDR1 SSHAT, CDR2 FNYEAQ (reference sequence). CDR3 amino acids: CASSAGQGLGNEQYF. Here the CDR3 DNA reads TGTGCCAGCAGCGCCGGACAGGGTCTAGGCAATGAGCAGTACTTC. Drawing the rest from reference TRBV7-7 and TRBJ2-5, the complete variable domain is GAGVSQSPRYKVTKRGQDVTLRCDPISSHATLYWYQQALGQGPEFLTYFNYEAQPDKSGLPSDRFSAERPEGSISTLTIQRTEQRDSAMYRCASSAGQGLGNEQYFGPGTRLLVL.

This clonotype was seen only a few times. The genes are TRBV24-1 and TRBJ1-5, with TRBD1 matching 8 bases. The germline gives CDR1 KGHDR, CDR2 SFDVKD. The junction had 11 bases not matched to a gene; V was cut back by 10 bases and J by 1 base. The CDR3 runs to 16 residues. Here the CDR3 DNA reads TGTGCCACGTCGGCGGAGACAGGGGTGAGCAATCAGCCCCAGCATTTT. It yields the protein CATSAETGVSNQPQHF.

This clonotype was detected ten times or more. The chain employs TRBV12-3 or TRBV12-4 and TRBJ1-2, with TRBD1 as a possible D gene (5 bases). The CDR3 length is 15 residues. Trimming cost V 3 bases and J 7 bases, with 18 bases left between them. The CDR3 is CASSFFSRGSVGYTF. CDR3 nucleotides: TGTGCCAGCAGTTTCTTCAGTAGGGGTTCGGTTGGCTACACCTTC.

The CDR3 is CASSPLGLSSNEKLFF. DNA for the CDR3: TGTGCCAGCAGCCCCCTTGGACTGTCATCTAATGAAAAACTGTTTTTT. V is TRBV9 and J is TRBJ1-4; D is unclear. Germline V lookup: CDR1 SGDLS, CDR2 YYNGEE. V was cut by 4 bases and J by 3 bases, with 16 bases left in between. The CDR3 covers 16 residues.

This rearrangement joins TRBV18 to TRBJ2-5; TRBD2 aligns across 10 bases. In germline, CDR1 is KGHSH, CDR2 LQKENI. V shed 3 bases and J 1 base; nucleotides not matched to a gene: 5. The CDR3 has 16 amino acids. The CDR3 region is CASSPPGLAVQETQYF. As DNA, the CDR3 is TGTGCCAGCTCACCGCCCGGACTAGCGGTCCAAGAGACCCAGTACTTC.

This rearrangement joins TRBV28 to TRBJ2-1; D is possibly TRBD1 or TRBD2 (6 bases each). Germline values: CDR1 MDHEN, CDR2 SYDVKM. This CDR3 has 13 residues. V was cut by 3 bases and J by 7 bases, with 10 bases left in between. CDR3: CASSFRGLNEQFF. In nucleotides, the CDR3 is TGTGCCAGCAGTTTTCGGGGGCTGAATGAGCAGTTCTTC.

V is TRBV27 and J is TRBJ2-4, with 8 bases fitting TRBD2. Matching the DNA end better, TRBJ2-7 makes the J call doubtful. The CDR3 loop spans 14 amino acids. Germline assignment: CDR1 MNHEY and CDR2 SMNVEV (reference sequence). CDR3 in DNA: TGTGCCAGCAGTTTCACGGGAGGGATCGACGAGCAGTACTTC. This encodes CASSFTGGIDEQYF.

This clonotype was detected a few times. This chain joins TRBV7-2 and TRBJ1-6; unclear D gene. V was shortened by 1 base and J by 10 bases, with 11 bases between the two germline ends. CDR1 is SGHTA, CDR2 FQGNSA, per germline. The CDR3 is 14 residues long. The DNA of the CDR3 is TGTGCCAGCAGCTTAGAGTCGACCGGGTCACCCCTCCACTTT. Protein product: CASSLESTGSPLHF. The entire variable domain, with the rest obtained from reference TRBV7-2 and TRBJ1-6, is as follows: GAGVSQSPSNKVTEKGKDVELRCDPISGHTALYWYRQSLGQGLEFLIYFQGNSAPDKSGLPSDRFSAERTGGSVSTLTIQRTQQEDSAVYLCASSLESTGSPLHFGNGTRLTVT.

This clonotype has a handful of counts. CDR3 residues: CSATIDNRDSHQPQHF. DNA for the CDR3: TGCAGCGCGACGATCGACAATCGGGACAGTCATCAGCCCCAGCATTTT. The J gene is TRBJ1-5, the V gene TRBV29-1, with 7 bases identical to TRBD1. V lost 7 bases and J lost 5; bases outside the gene matches: 17. CDR1 SQVTM and CDR2 ANQGSEA come from the germline V gene. The CDR3 runs to 16 residues.

The CDR3 nucleotides read TGTGCCAGCAGCTTAGCTAGCGGGGGTAGCAGGAATACGCAGTATTTT. Amino acid sequence: CASSLASGGSRNTQYF. The J gene is TRBJ2-3, the V gene TRBV7-2; 9 bases align to TRBD2. Per the germline V gene, CDR1 is SGHTA and CDR2 is FQGNSA. After removal of 0 bases from V and 7 bases from J, the junction contained 8 bases not matched to a gene. The CDR3 has 16 amino acids.

This clonotype has only a few counts. The chain links TRBV10-3 to TRBJ2-5, with D unclear. CDR1 ENHRY and CDR2 SYGVKD come from the germline V gene. Trimming removed 1 base at V and 11 bases at J, with 20 bases between. This CDR3 has 15 residues. Here the CDR3 DNA reads TGTGCCATCAGTGAGTTGGCTGATGGGTTGGGTGAGCAGTACTTC. Translated, it gives CAISELADGLGEQYF.

This chain uses TRBV27 with TRBJ2-5; 8 positions match TRBD2. Germline V gives CDR1 MNHEY, CDR2 SMNVEV (reference sequence). CDR3 length: 16 residues. V was clipped by 6 bases and J by 2 bases; unmatched bases: 11. CDR3 protein: CASSPRGAGAQETQYF. CDR3 in DNA: TGTGCCAGCAGCCCGCGGGGGGCGGGAGCGCAAGAGACCCAGTACTTC.

V and J are TRBV15 and TRBJ2-7, with 7 bases matching TRBD1. CDR3 length equals 13 residues. CDR1 is LNHNV, CDR2 YYDKDF, per germline (reference sequence). Trimming removed 6 bases from V and 3 bases from J; junction bases left unmatched: 5. For the CDR3, the DNA is TGTGCCACCAGTCCGGGACAGAGCTACGAGCAGTACTTC. Translated, it gives CATSPGQSYEQYF.

This chain uses TRBV19 with TRBJ1-5, with TRBD1 as a possible D gene (5 bases). The V end lost 3 bases, the J end lost 5 bases, and 11 bases lay between the germline ends. CDR3 size: 14 residues. Germline values: CDR1 LNHDA, CDR2 SQIVND (reference sequence). Here the CDR3 DNA reads TGTGCCAGTAGTATCCAGGGCCAAGATCAGCCCCAGCATTTT. It codes for CASSIQGQDQPQHF.

Concerning this clonotype itself: Given a much more abundant clone one base away, this may be a read error. The V and J genes are TRBV10-3 and TRBJ2-7; 8 positions agree with TRBD2. The V gene end was trimmed by 3 bases and the J gene end by 10 bases; junction bases not matched to a gene: 14. Germline V CDR1 and CDR2: ENHRY, SYGVKD. The CDR3 length is 15 residues. In nucleotides, the CDR3 is TGTGCCATCAGTGAACCTAGCGGGCTCCAAGAGGCCCAGTACTTC. Translated: CAISEPSGLQEAQYF.